This T cell receptor (beta chain) was obtained from a study of blood T cell repertoires in COVID-19. Study details: Samples of COVID-19 (acute and convalescent) were obtained from the United States, Italy and Spain. The analysed material was cDNA or gDNA that came from T cells, B-cell-depleted T cells, or PBMCs.

Generated by immunoSEQ multiplex PCR, the TCRdb table keeps only in-frame clones and is missing some. The sample has about 190,000 clones; around nine tenths are singletons. CDR3 length equals 14 residues. Germline V gives CDR1 SNHLY, CDR2 FYNNEI. Deletions cut 6 bases from V and 2 bases from J, with 12 bases between. The sequencing sample was made of peripheral blood. The sequence came from a human donor in a cohort sampled during active COVID-19. The V and J genes are TRBV2 and TRBJ2-3; a weak D match, TRBD1 (6 bases). The CDR3 spells CASSRTAPTDTQYF. CDR3 coding DNA: TGTGCCAGCAGCAGGACAGCCCCCACAGATACGCAGTATTTT.